A single sample is the source of the 20 T cell receptor beta chains below, sequenced in a study of blood T cells in healthy people across ages (dated by TCRdb to between 2014 and 2017). The library was obtained by 5' RACE. The sequencing machine was an Illumina HiSeq 2500. A second PCR of roughly 6 to 12 cycles was performed with a sample-barcoded 5' primer and a J-beta primer mix. Using fastp at Q25 and MiXCR, TCRdb reprocessed the public reads and kept productive beta chains. Merged by CDR3 protein, the rows form single entries marked with the most common genes and DNA. The sample includes nearly 800,000 distinct CDR3 sequences, with approximately 53% observed a single time. The ten largest clones capture roughly 26% of the sample. Source material: blood. These receptor sequences come from a man between 35 and 55 years old in good health.

In its sample, this clonotype was seen a few times. Since a much larger clone is just one base distant, this may be a read error. The genes are TRBV10-3 and TRBJ2-5; D is tentatively TRBD1 or TRBD2 (5 bases each). The CDR3 has 12 residues. From germline, CDR1 is ENHRY and CDR2 SYGVKD. The ends were cut back, 6 bases at V and 3 bases at J, with 8 bases in the middle. The CDR3 DNA follows: TGTGCCATCAGCCAGGGAGAAGAGACCCAGTACTTC. Protein: CAISQGEETQYF.

V gene TRBV20-1 combines with J gene TRBJ1-3, with TRBD1 matching over 8 bases. CDR3 length: 14 residues. Losses at the gene ends were 3 bases for V and 9 bases for J; bases not matched to a gene: 10. CDR1 and CDR2 (germline): DFQATT, SNEGSKA (reference sequence). The CDR3 coding sequence is TGCAGTGCTAGGGGACAGGTCCGAGGCAGCACCATATATTTT. Amino acid sequence: CSARGQVRGSTIYF.

On this clonotype: A much larger clone is a single base away; this may be a read error. CDR3 amino acids: CASSWQVENEQYF. The CDR3 DNA reads as TGTGCCAGCAGCTGGCAGGTTGAGAACGAGCAGTACTTC. The rearrangement uses TRBV7-2 and TRBJ2-7, with D unresolved. V shed 4 bases and J shed 5 bases, with 12 bases lying between them. The germline CDR1 and CDR2 sequences are SGHTA and FQGNSA. The CDR3 length is 13 residues.

This clonotype occurred once. V and J are TRBV6-6 and TRBJ1-5; D call uncertain. Germline CDR1 reads MNHNY; CDR2 reads SVGAGI (reference sequence). This CDR3 contains 13 residues. V dropped 2 bases and J dropped 3 bases, with 5 bases sitting between them. CDR3 sequence: CASSYSLNQPQHF. As DNA, the CDR3 is TGTGCCAGCAGTTACAGTCTCAATCAGCCCCAGCATTTT.

This chain joins TRBV5-1 and TRBJ1-1; D remains unclear. This CDR3 has 15 amino acids. Germline V gene data show CDR1 as SGHRS and CDR2 as YFSETQ. Trimming removed 1 base at V and 1 base at J, with 11 bases between. CDR3 DNA: TGCGCCAGCAGCTTGCGGTGGGGTGGGAACACTGAAGCTTTCTTT. Amino acids: CASSLRWGGNTEAFF.

This sequence joins TRBV2 and TRBJ2-5; D gene unclear. Germline V CDR1 and CDR2: SNHLY, FYNNEI. The V and J ends lost 4 bases and 3 bases respectively, with 12 bases between them. The CDR3 totals 14 residues. This CDR3 is CASSVTEWKETQYF. The CDR3 DNA is TGTGCCAGCAGTGTAACAGAATGGAAAGAGACCCAGTACTTC.

The sample holds one count of this clonotype. CDR3 bases: TGTGCCAGCAGCTTGTCACTTCGGGAGACCCAGTACTTC. This gives the protein CASSLSLRETQYF. This chain connects TRBV5-5 to TRBJ2-7; D unclear. The J call is uncertain, as TRBJ2-5 better fits the DNA end. Germline values: CDR1 SGHKS, CDR2 YYEKEE (reference sequence). This CDR3 region has 13 residues.

The rearrangement joins TRBV20-1 to TRBJ2-1; D is unresolved. CDR3 length equals 15 residues. Germline CDR1 and CDR2: DFQATT and SNEGSKA (reference sequence). Trimming removed 3 bases from V and 9 bases from J, with 21 bases in between. The CDR3 sequence is CSASPEANLATEQFF. The CDR3 nucleotides are TGCAGTGCTAGTCCCGAAGCGAACCTTGCGACTGAGCAGTTCTTC.

The chain combines TRBV29-1 with TRBJ2-4; 10 bases fit TRBD2. The J call could be wrong; TRBJ2-7 is a better fit for the DNA end. The CDR3 loop spans 14 amino acids. The germline V gene encodes CDR1 SQVTM and CDR2 ANQGSEA. CDR3: CSVVPSGSTYEQYF. CDR3 DNA: TGCAGCGTTGTCCCTAGCGGGAGTACTTACGAGCAGTACTTC.

The CDR3 bases are TGTGCCATCAGTGAGTCTATGGGAGGGAGAGGGGCCAACGTCCTGACTTTC. It yields the protein CAISESMGGRGANVLTF. V and J are TRBV10-3 and TRBJ2-6; TRBD2 agrees at 7 bases. CDR1 and CDR2 (germline): ENHRY, SYGVKD. The CDR3 contains 17 residues. Unmatched junction bases numbered 6, after V lost 0 bases and J lost 4 bases.

This CDR3 reads CASTDSSSQHNSPLHF. The CDR3 region has the DNA TGTGCCAGCACCGATTCCAGCAGTCAGCATAATTCACCCCTCCACTTT. J is TRBJ1-6 and V is TRBV12-3 or TRBV12-4; D not resolved. This CDR3 is 16 amino acids long. Trimming took off 7 bases at V and 5 bases at J, with 18 bases between the two ends.

This chain joins TRBV7-3 and TRBJ2-6; the D is unclear. V was pared by 5 bases and J by 2 bases, with 13 bases between. Germline CDR1 and CDR2: SGHTA and FQGTGA. The CDR3 totals 16 residues. The CDR3 protein is CASSPMAGPGANVLTF. DNA of the CDR3: TGTGCCAGCAGCCCCATGGCCGGTCCTGGGGCCAACGTCCTGACTTTC.

The chain combines TRBV29-1 with TRBJ2-5; D is perhaps TRBD2 (6 bases). Germline CDR1 reads SQVTM; CDR2 reads ANQGSEA. This CDR3 spans 13 amino acids. For the CDR3, the DNA is TGCACCCCCAGCGGGCGCTTCCAAGAGACCCAGTACTTC. Translating gives CTPSGRFQETQYF. Looking up the rest from reference TRBV29-1 and TRBJ2-5 gives the full variable domain: SAVISQKPSRDICQRGTSLTIQCQVDSQVTMMFWYRQQPGQSLTLIATANQGSEATYESGFVIDKFPISRPNLTFSTLTVSNMSPEDSSIYLCTPSGRFQETQYFGPGTRLLVL.

The chain couples TRBV7-9 to TRBJ2-4, with unresolved D. The DNA matches TRBJ2-7 better at its end, which makes the J call doubtful. The CDR3 spans 12 residues. Germline V lookup: CDR1 SEHNR, CDR2 FQNEAQ (reference sequence). CDR3 protein: CASRGEENEQYF. In DNA form, the CDR3 reads TGTGCCAGCCGTGGAGAGGAGAACGAGCAGTACTTC.

The chain links TRBV18 to TRBJ2-1; a possible D gene is TRBD2 (5 bases). There are 13 residues in the CDR3. Per germline, CDR1 KGHSH and CDR2 LQKENI. The V gene lost 3 bases and the J gene lost 7 bases, with 10 bases spanning the gap. The CDR3 coding sequence is TGTGCCAGCTCACCTATTCCGGGGAATGAGCAGTTCTTC. Encoded protein: CASSPIPGNEQFF. Supplemented by reference TRBV18 and TRBJ2-1, the full variable domain reads NAGVMQNPRHLVRRRGQEARLRCSPMKGHSHVYWYRQLPEEGLKFMVYLQKENIIDESGMPKERFSAEFPKEGPSILRIQQVVRGDSAAYFCASSPIPGNEQFFGPGTRLTVL.

The chain carries TRBV29-1 and TRBJ2-1; 10 bases map to TRBD1. Looked up from germline, CDR1 is SQVTM and CDR2 is ANQGSEA. Trimming cost V 1 base and J 5 bases; bases outside gene matches: 20. This CDR3 contains 20 residues. The CDR3 protein is CSVEGFSDRGTGALDNEQFF. CDR3 coding DNA: TGCAGCGTTGAAGGGTTCTCGGACAGGGGGACTGGGGCTCTTGACAATGAGCAGTTCTTC.

Only one count was recorded for this clonotype. The chain joins TRBV7-9 to TRBJ2-1, with D unclear. The V end lost 5 bases, the J end lost 0 bases, and 14 bases lay between the germline ends. The CDR3 extends over 16 amino acids. Germline V CDR1 and CDR2: SEHNR, FQNEAQ (reference sequence). The CDR3 is CASSPLVTSSYNEQFF. DNA of the CDR3: TGTGCCAGCAGCCCCTTGGTCACTTCCTCCTACAATGAGCAGTTCTTC.

Points on this clonotype: A single base separates this from a much larger clone, so it may be a read error. The gene calls are TRBV27 and TRBJ1-1; D is undetermined. Trimming shortened V by 7 bases and J by 2 bases, and 5 bases separated the two germline ends. This CDR3 region has 11 residues. The germline V gene has CDR1 MNHEY and CDR2 SMNVEV (reference sequence). In DNA, the CDR3 is TGTGCCAGCATCGTTAACACTGAAGCTTTCTTT. Amino acids: CASIVNTEAFF.

The gene calls are TRBV7-6 and TRBJ2-7, with unresolved D. V was trimmed by 6 bases and J by 7 bases, leaving 10 bases between them. The CDR3 length is 11 residues. Germline-derived CDR1 and CDR2 are SGHVS and FNYEAQ. Here the CDR3 DNA reads TGTGCCAGCAGAGACAACATTGAGCAGTACTTC. Amino acids: CASRDNIEQYF.

J is TRBJ2-6 and V is TRBV10-3; D gene ambiguous. V lost 5 bases and J lost 1, with 9 bases in between. This CDR3 has 15 residues. From germline, CDR1 is ENHRY and CDR2 SYGVKD. The CDR3 region has the DNA TGTGCCATCAGTCCCCTGGAGTCTGGGGCCAACGTCCTGACTTTC. Its translation is CAISPLESGANVLTF.